Each of the 15 T cell receptor beta chains below was sequenced from the same sample in a study of OX40 agonist ivuxolimab in advanced cancers. Sequenced by immunoSEQ multiplex PCR; TCRdb stores in-frame clones only, minus some. The repertoire consists of 65,000 to 95,000 clones, with about 85% occurring once and the leading ten covering under 4%. The sequencing used CD4+ or CD8+ T cells sorted from blood, collected in a trial of the OX40 agonist ivuxolimab. All receptors come from an adult with an advanced solid tumor such as melanoma, head and neck, liver or kidney cancer.

V is TRBV10-3 and J is TRBJ2-5; 10 bases agree with TRBD2. The J call could be wrong; TRBJ2-7 is a better fit for the DNA end. CDR3 length: 15 residues. The germline CDR1 and CDR2 sequences are ENHRY and SYGVKD. The CDR3 spells CAISDSGRVSYEQYF. In DNA, the CDR3 is TGTGCCATCAGTGACAGCGGGAGGGTTTCCTACGAGCAGTACTTC.

The chain combines TRBV6-6 with TRBJ1-5; the D gene is possibly TRBD1 (6 bases). The CDR3 is 15 residues long. Germline CDR1 and CDR2: MNHNY and SVGAGI (reference sequence). Trimming stripped 2 bases from V and 2 bases from J, with 10 bases between. CDR3 sequence reads: CASSYTGSRNQPQHF. The CDR3 DNA reads TGTGCCAGCAGTTACACAGGGAGCCGCAATCAGCCCCAGCATTTT.

V usage is TRBV27 and J usage is TRBJ2-5, with D possibly being TRBD1 (6 bases). The CDR3 runs to 14 residues. CDR1 MNHEY and CDR2 SMNVEV come from the germline V gene (reference sequence). Trimming removed 2 bases from V and 0 bases from J, with 7 bases in between. The CDR3, as DNA: TGTGCCAGCAGTTTAAGGGACAACCAAGAGACCCAGTACTTC. It codes for CASSLRDNQETQYF.

The CDR3 DNA is TGTGCCAGCAGCTGGATGGGGACAGGGGAATTAGAGACCCAGTACTTC. The encoded protein is CASSWMGTGELETQYF. The chain joins TRBV7-3 to TRBJ2-5; 10 bases agree with TRBD1. V lost 4 bases to trimming and J lost 4 bases; unmatched junction nucleotides: 9. Germline CDR1 SGHTA, CDR2 FQGTGA. CDR3 length: 16 residues.

This sequence joins TRBV10-2 and TRBJ2-1, with D unclear. Deletions cut 2 bases from V and 6 bases from J, with 14 bases between. Germline V gives CDR1 WSHSY, CDR2 SAAADI. CDR3 size: 15 residues. CDR3 amino acids: CASSEISRRTNEQFF. CDR3 bases: TGCGCCAGCAGTGAGATTAGCCGGCGTACCAATGAGCAGTTCTTC.

The chain couples TRBV28 to TRBJ2-2, with TRBD2 as a possible D gene (6 bases). V shed 2 bases and J shed 6 bases, with 7 bases lying between them. The CDR3 covers 13 residues. CDR1 is MDHEN and CDR2 is SYDVKM in the germline V gene. Here the CDR3 DNA reads TGTGCCAGCAGTTTAAGCGGGCCCGGGGAGCTGTTTTTT. Translated, it gives CASSLSGPGELFF.

This clone was counted a single time. The chain is built from TRBV5-4 and TRBJ2-7; 9 bases are a match to TRBD2. The germline V gene encodes CDR1 SGHNT and CDR2 YYREEE (reference sequence). Trimming removed 0 bases from V and 7 bases from J; junction bases left unmatched: 8. The CDR3 runs 15 residues. CDR3 nucleotides: TGTGCCAGCAGCTTGGAAGCGGGGGGCTTACGGGAGCAGTACTTC. Protein product: CASSLEAGGLREQYF. Using reference TRBV5-4 and TRBJ2-7 for the parts outside the CDR3, the full variable domain is ETGVTQSPTHLIKTRGQQVTLRCSSQSGHNTVSWYQQALGQGPQFIFQYYREEENGRGNFPPRFSGLQFPNYSSELNVNALELDDSALYLCASSLEAGGLREQYFGPGTRLTVT.

The chain employs TRBV19 and TRBJ2-5; no reliable D call. This CDR3 spans 14 amino acids. Looked up from germline, CDR1 is LNHDA and CDR2 is SQIVND (reference sequence). With 3 bases removed from V and 5 bases from J, the gap between germline ends came to 13 bases. For the CDR3, the DNA is TGTGCCAGTAGTATTGTTGGCAGAAGGGAGACCCAGTACTTC. It yields the protein CASSIVGRRETQYF.

This sequence joins TRBV6-6 and TRBJ2-4; the D gene is possibly TRBD1 (6 bases). This CDR3 comprises 13 residues. V was cut by 7 bases and J by 2 bases, with 9 bases left in between. CDR1 is MNHNY and CDR2 is SVGAGI in the germline V gene (reference sequence). This CDR3 reads CASMGATKNIQYF. DNA for the CDR3: TGTGCCAGCATGGGGGCAACCAAAAACATTCAGTACTTC.

The rearrangement joins TRBV28 to TRBJ1-1, with a tentative D call TRBD1 (5 bases). The CDR3 consists of 14 residues. The germline gives CDR1 MDHEN, CDR2 SYDVKM. Trimming stripped 6 bases from V and 4 bases from J, with 15 bases between. Written as DNA, the CDR3 is TGTGCCAGCAGCCAGTTGACAGCCATCACTGAAGCTTTCTTT. Translated: CASSQLTAITEAFF.

This chain connects TRBV9 to TRBJ2-6; maybe TRBD2 (5 bases). CDR1 and CDR2 (germline): SGDLS, YYNGEE. The V and J ends lost 3 bases and 3 bases respectively, with 10 bases between them. The CDR3 length is 15 residues. The DNA for the CDR3 is TGTGCCAGCAGCGCCCTCGGGGATGGGGCCAACGTCCTGACTTTC. It encodes CASSALGDGANVLTF.

The V gene is TRBV6-8, the J gene TRBJ2-2; D might be TRBD1 (6 bases). CDR3 length: 17 amino acids. Trimming took off 6 bases at V and 0 bases at J, with 17 bases between the two ends. Germline CDR1 reads MNHGY; CDR2 reads SAAAGT. This CDR3 reads CASSGRGQPPNTGELFF. CDR3 coding DNA: TGTGCCAGCAGCGGCAGGGGACAACCCCCGAACACCGGGGAGCTGTTTTTT.

V gene TRBV2 combines with J gene TRBJ2-7; D may match TRBD1 or TRBD2 (6 bases each). The germline V gene has CDR1 SNHLY and CDR2 FYNNEI. The CDR3 is made up of 12 amino acids. The V and J ends lost 11 bases and 12 bases respectively, with 23 bases between them. The CDR3 bases are TGTGCCGGCGGGAATTGGGGGCGGGTCCGGTACTTC. This gives the protein CAGGNWGRVRYF.

The rearrangement links TRBV28 to TRBJ2-7, with D possibly matching TRBD2 (7 bases). V lost 3 bases, J lost 6 bases, and 21 bases lay in between. The CDR3 is 16 amino acids. CDR1 and CDR2 (germline): MDHEN, SYDVKM. Here the CDR3 reads CASSFSYLGGAPEQYF. CDR3 DNA sequence: TGTGCCAGCAGTTTCTCGTACTTGGGGGGGGCCCCCGAGCAGTACTTC.

The chain carries TRBV19 and TRBJ2-1, with D possibly matching TRBD1 (7 bases). The CDR3 loop spans 15 amino acids. V lost 7 bases to trimming and J lost 2 bases, with 15 bases between them. Per germline, CDR1 LNHDA and CDR2 SQIVND (reference sequence). The CDR3 region has the DNA TGTGCCAGTAAGGAGGGGGCCCTTCCCTACAATGAGCAGTTCTTC. Protein sequence: CASKEGALPYNEQFF. Full variable domain (missing parts from reference TRBV19 and TRBJ2-1): DGGITQSPKYLFRKEGQNVTLSCEQNLNHDAMYWYRQDPGQGLRLIYYSQIVNDFQKGDIAEGYSVSREKKESFPLTVTSAQKNPTAFYLCASKEGALPYNEQFFGPGTRLTVL.